This T cell receptor (beta chain) was identified during a study of technical replicates of blood from several donors. The V end was cut by 9 bases, the J end by 8 bases, with 20 bases between. The CDR3 is 14 amino acids. Germline V gene lookup returns CDR1 SNHLY and CDR2 FYNNEI. Assay used: immunoSEQ multiplex PCR; TCRdb lists only in-frame clones, some missing. The sample includes more than 55,000 clones, roughly 93% of them seen just once. The genes are TRBV2 and TRBJ2-1, with TRBD2 as a possible D gene (6 bases). The TCR comes from a human donor in good health. Sequenced sample: T cells isolated from PBMCs. The CDR3: CASLFKAGRDEQFF. For the CDR3, the DNA is TGTGCCAGTCTCTTCAAGGCGGGACGGGATGAGCAGTTCTTC.